The text below deals with one T cell receptor beta chain. V lost 3 bases, J lost 6 bases, and 5 bases stayed unmatched. The germline gives CDR1 SGHRS, CDR2 YFSETQ. This CDR3 comprises 15 residues. This entry belongs to a study of blood T cell repertoires in COVID-19. Study at large: Samples came from the United States, Italy and Spain, spanning acute and convalescent COVID-19. Sample material is recorded as cDNA or gDNA derived from T cells, B-cell-depleted T cells, or PBMCs.

In the original analysis: Amplifying reference gene primers gave estimates of nucleated cell counts. Profiled with immunoSEQ multiplex PCR; TCRdb holds only in-frame clones, not every one. The V and J calls and the clone size are those of that table, but D and trimming were determined from the DNA. The sample carries around 100,000 clones, around 83% recorded once. This TCR came from a man aged 40-49 years with acute or convalescent COVID-19. The genes are TRBV5-1 and TRBJ2-1; TRBD2 matches at 11 bases. The sample consisted of peripheral blood. The CDR3 DNA reads as TGCGCCAGCAGCTCTGTGACTAGCGGGACCAATGAGCAGTTCTTC. Translation gives CASSSVTSGTNEQFF.